These 23 T cell receptor beta chains originate from one sample sequenced in a study of blood T cells in healthy people across ages. With a J-beta primer mix and a sample-barcoded 5' primer, a second PCR ran about 6 to 11 cycles. TCRdb re-called the 5' RACE reads with MiXCR, one entry per CDR3 protein. The data hold around 820,000 distinct CDR3 sequences, with 20% to 30% observed a single time. Separately, the same data were catalogued under a study of T cells of mothers and their children.

Sequencing input: blood. Receptors originate from a boy between 10 and 17 years old in good health.

This clonotype occurred a few times. The rearrangement joins TRBV7-9 to TRBJ2-7; D is tentatively TRBD1 or TRBD2 (5 bases each). Per germline, CDR1 SEHNR and CDR2 FQNEAQ (reference sequence). This CDR3 has 15 residues. V lost 0 bases, J lost 2 bases, and 11 bases lay in between. The CDR3: CASSLAGAGTYEQYF. In DNA form, the CDR3 reads TGTGCCAGCAGCTTAGCCGGGGCAGGGACCTACGAGCAGTACTTC. The full variable domain, in which reference TRBV7-9 and TRBJ2-7 provide the parts outside the CDR3, is DTGVSQNPRHKITKRGQNVTFRCDPISEHNRLYWYRQTLGQGPEFLTYFQNEAQLEKSRLLSDRFSAERPKGSFSTLEIQRTEQGDSAMYLCASSLAGAGTYEQYFGPGTRLTVT.

Regarding this clonotype: No conserved phenylalanine or tryptophan is present at the end of the CDR3, so a read error is the likely explanation. It is unclear where the CDR3 begins or ends on the DNA, so no DNA is shown, and the CDR3 is as TCRdb lists it. The chain carries TRBV21-1 and TRBJ2-4; the D segment call TRBD1 is taken from the table without a DNA check. TRBV21-1 constitutes a pseudogene. Inclusive of both ends, the CDR3 amounts to 18 amino acids. CDR3 sequence reads: CASSRSGTGSSAKNIQYL.

This clonotype was seen only a few times. Germline and junction disagree at one end, which may indicate a read error. The chain is built from TRBV5-6 and TRBJ1-2; 8 bases fit TRBD1. The V gene's germline CDR1 is SGHDT and CDR2 YYEEEE. There are 14 residues in the CDR3. The CDR3 loop reads CAGSPDRERYGYTF. The CDR3 coding sequence is TGTGCCGGCAGCCCGGACAGGGAGAGGTATGGCTACACCTTC.

The chain employs TRBV19 and TRBJ2-1; possible D gene TRBD1, 7 bases. V was trimmed by 6 bases and J by 12 bases, leaving 15 bases between them. The CDR3 contains 12 residues. Germline loops: CDR1 LNHDA, CDR2 SQIVND (reference sequence). The CDR3 loop is CASSGGGESQFF. The CDR3 DNA sequence: TGTGCCAGTAGCGGAGGGGGCGAATCGCAGTTCTTC.

J is TRBJ1-3 and V is TRBV4-2; D gene ambiguous. CDR1 and CDR2 (germline): LGHNA, YNFKEQ. The germline V and J ends were trimmed by 0 bases and 0 bases, with 9 bases remaining between them. The CDR3 runs to 16 residues. The CDR3 sequence: CASSQDGPRSGNTIYF. CDR3 bases: TGTGCCAGCAGCCAAGACGGACCTCGCTCTGGAAACACCATATATTTT.

This clonotype was counted a single time. The chain has TRBV20-1 and TRBJ1-1; D is perhaps TRBD1 (5 bases). Trimming took 7 bases from V and 3 from J, leaving 15 bases between them. The CDR3 runs 13 residues. Germline V gene sequence: CDR1 DFQATT, CDR2 SNEGSKA (reference sequence). The CDR3 protein is CSEGRGRDTEAFF. For the CDR3, the DNA is TGCAGTGAGGGAAGGGGTCGAGACACTGAAGCTTTCTTT.

The chain is built from TRBV28 and TRBJ1-5; no reliable D call. This CDR3 contains 14 residues. Looked up from germline, CDR1 is MDHEN and CDR2 is SYDVKM. Trimming left V 6 bases short and J 9 bases short, with 18 bases between. The CDR3 nucleotides read TGTGCCAGCAGCTCCCGACACAACCCGCCGCCCCAGCATTTT. It codes for CASSSRHNPPPQHF. The entire variable domain, with the rest obtained from reference TRBV28 and TRBJ1-5, is as follows: DVKVTQSSRYLVKRTGEKVFLECVQDMDHENMFWYRQDPGLGLRLIYFSYDVKMKEKGDIPEGYSVSREKKERFSLILESASTNQTSMYLCASSSRHNPPPQHFGDGTRLSIL.

This rearrangement joins TRBV20-1 to TRBJ2-1, with 11 positions matching TRBD2. The DNA end is a closer match to TRBJ2-7, so the J assignment may be wrong. Germline CDR1 DFQATT, CDR2 SNEGSKA (reference sequence). This CDR3 is 16 amino acids long. DNA of the CDR3: TGCAGTGCCGCAAAGCTAGCGGGGGGCGGACCCTACGAGCAGTACTTC. Its protein is CSAAKLAGGGPYEQYF.

The chain couples TRBV7-2 to TRBJ2-1, with D unclear. V lost 1 base and J 4 bases, leaving 8 bases between the germline ends. Germline assignment: CDR1 SGHTA and CDR2 FQGNSA. This CDR3 spans 14 amino acids. CDR3 protein: CASSLVDGYNEQFF. The CDR3 DNA is TGTGCCAGCAGCTTAGTGGACGGTTACAATGAGCAGTTCTTC.

The gene calls are TRBV12-3 or TRBV12-4 and TRBJ1-1; D is perhaps TRBD1 (5 bases). The CDR3 consists of 12 residues. The V end lost 3 bases, the J end lost 6 bases, and 8 bases lay between the germline ends. In DNA form, the CDR3 reads TGTGCCAGCAGTTTGGGGCTCTCTGAAGCTTTCTTT. As protein: CASSLGLSEAFF.

The chain links TRBV20-1 to TRBJ2-2, with D possibly called TRBD1 or TRBD2 (5 bases each). Germline V gene lookup returns CDR1 DFQATT and CDR2 SNEGSKA (reference sequence). This CDR3 has 16 residues. V was trimmed by 1 base and J by 2 bases, leaving 14 bases between them. DNA of the CDR3: TGCAGTGCTAGAGGGGCGGGCAGGGAAAACACCGGGGAGCTGTTTTTT. Amino acid sequence: CSARGAGRENTGELFF.

The genes are TRBV4-2 and TRBJ1-4; TRBD1 is a possible D gene (5 bases). Germline V gives CDR1 LGHNA, CDR2 YNFKEQ. V dropped 0 bases and J dropped 1 base, with 12 bases sitting between them. The CDR3 is 17 residues long. In DNA form, the CDR3 reads TGTGCCAGCAGCCAAGATCGGGGGATAGGAACTAATGAAAAACTGTTTTTT. It translates to CASSQDRGIGTNEKLFF.

This clonotype was seen repeatedly, ten times or more. V is TRBV7-2 and J is TRBJ2-7; 9 positions match TRBD1. The V segment lost 3 bases and the J segment 4 bases; nucleotides outside the gene matches: 1. Germline V gives CDR1 SGHTA, CDR2 FQGNSA. The length of the CDR3 is 13 residues. The CDR3 bases are TGTGCCAGCAGCTTTGGACAGGGGTACGAGCAGTACTTC. As protein: CASSFGQGYEQYF.

As for this clonotype: One end of the junction does not line up with germline, which may come from a read error. This chain links TRBV28 with TRBJ2-3; tentatively, D is TRBD1 (6 bases). Germline values: CDR1 MDHEN, CDR2 SYDVKM. The CDR3 length is 16 residues. The chain's CDR3 is CASSLLQDRSTDTQYF. As DNA, the CDR3 is TGTGCCAGCAGTTTACTTCAAGACAGGAGCACGGATACGCAGTATTTT.

This clonotype showed up just a few times. The chain has TRBV18 and TRBJ2-5, with D possibly TRBD1 on 6 matching bases. The V and J ends lost 1 base and 4 bases respectively, with 10 bases between them. The CDR3 is made up of 14 amino acids. Germline V gene data show CDR1 as KGHSH and CDR2 as LQKENI. The CDR3 DNA reads as TGTGCCAGCTCACCACGACAGGTCGGAGAGACCCAGTACTTC. It is translated as CASSPRQVGETQYF. Supplemented by reference TRBV18 and TRBJ2-5, the full variable domain reads NAGVMQNPRHLVRRRGQEARLRCSPMKGHSHVYWYRQLPEEGLKFMVYLQKENIIDESGMPKERFSAEFPKEGPSILRIQQVVRGDSAAYFCASSPRQVGETQYFGPGTRLLVL.

This clonotype was seen a handful of times. The chain combines TRBV29-1 with TRBJ2-3; 8 bases are shared with TRBD2. This CDR3 is 14 amino acids long. The germline V gene encodes CDR1 SQVTM and CDR2 ANQGSEA. Trimming removed 7 bases from V and 4 bases from J; junction bases left unmatched: 10. The CDR3 DNA reads as TGCAGCGCTGTGGGACGGGGGGGCGCAGATACGCAGTATTTT. Translating gives CSAVGRGGADTQYF.

The genes are TRBV11-2 and TRBJ2-5; 12 bases align to TRBD1. With V trimmed by 2 bases and J by 9 bases, 10 bases remained unmatched. CDR1 and CDR2 (germline): SGHAT, FQNNGV. There are 16 residues in the CDR3. CDR3 bases: TGTGCCAGCAGCTTAATTGGGACAGGGGGCGCGGGGGCCCAGTACTTC. It yields the protein CASSLIGTGGAGAQYF.

This chain joins TRBV6-5 and TRBJ1-2; a weak D match, TRBD1 (6 bases). V lost 6 bases and J lost 1, with 12 bases in between. This CDR3 is built from 14 residues. The germline gives CDR1 MNHEY, CDR2 SVGAGI. The CDR3 coding sequence is TGTGCCAGCAGGCAACAGGGTTTTAACTATGGCTACACCTTC. This codes for CASRQQGFNYGYTF.

The genes are TRBV4-3 and TRBJ2-3; 8 bases agree with TRBD2. Germline CDR1 reads LGHNA; CDR2 reads YSLEER. Germline trimming cut 4 bases from V and 4 bases from J; bases unmatched to any gene: 4. The CDR3 extends over 14 amino acids. CDR3 residues: CASSPREGSDTQYF. In DNA, the CDR3 is TGCGCCAGCAGCCCCCGGGAGGGGTCAGATACGCAGTATTTT.

This chain joins TRBV4-1 and TRBJ2-7; maybe TRBD1 (6 bases). Trimming shortened V by 5 bases and J by 7 bases, and 24 bases separated the two germline ends. Germline assignment: CDR1 MGHRA and CDR2 YSYEKL. The CDR3 has 16 residues. CDR3 sequence: CASSDLGGQTTGEQYF. The CDR3 nucleotides read TGCGCCAGCAGCGACCTTGGCGGACAGACCACTGGAGAGCAGTACTTC.

The chain carries TRBV4-1 and TRBJ2-7; perhaps D is TRBD1 or TRBD2 (5 bases each). The length of the CDR3 is 16 residues. The V gene's germline CDR1 is MGHRA and CDR2 YSYEKL. Trimming took off 0 bases at V and 0 bases at J, with 12 bases between the two ends. The CDR3 DNA reads as TGCGCCAGCAGCCAAGATTCTGCAGGGAGCTCCTACGAGCAGTACTTC. This gives the protein CASSQDSAGSSYEQYF.

The chain is built from TRBV5-1 and TRBJ2-1, with 8 positions matching TRBD1. V lost 2 bases, J lost 8 bases, and 9 bases stayed unmatched. Germline assignment: CDR1 SGHRS and CDR2 YFSETQ. The CDR3 is made up of 15 amino acids. The CDR3 sequence: CASSLQGGYYYEQFF. The CDR3 DNA reads TGCGCCAGCAGCTTACAGGGGGGATATTACTATGAGCAGTTCTTC. The whole variable domain, filled in from reference TRBV5-1 and TRBJ2-1, reads KAGVTQTPRYLIKTRGQQVTLSCSPISGHRSVSWYQQTPGQGLQFLFEYFSETQRNKGNFPGRFSGRQFSNSRSEMNVSTLELGDSALYLCASSLQGGYYYEQFFGPGTRLTVL.

The genes are TRBV21-1 and TRBJ2-3; the listed D gene, TRBD2, was not tested against the DNA. TRBV21-1 is a listed pseudogene. CDR3 length equals 16 residues. The CDR3: CASSLAAGGNTDTQYF. The CDR3 nucleotides read TGTGCCAGCAGCCTTGCAGCGGGGGGGAACACAGATACGCAGTATTTT.